Described below is a single TCR beta chain sequence and its context. This entry comes from a study of control samples from healthy donors and cancer patients. Generated by immunoSEQ multiplex PCR, the TCRdb table keeps only in-frame clones and is missing some. The data show approximately 150,000 clones, 93% seen once. Unmatched junction bases numbered 9, after V lost 4 bases and J lost 6 bases. Germline lookup yields CDR1 MDHEN and CDR2 SYDVKM. The CDR3 extends over 14 amino acids. The receptor comes from a man in his late teens or twenties in good health. The sample comprised blood. The genes are TRBV28 and TRBJ2-7, with 7 bases that match TRBD1. The CDR3: CASSWVSTGPEQYF. The DNA for the CDR3 is TGTGCCAGCAGTTGGGTTTCGACAGGGCCCGAGCAGTACTTC.